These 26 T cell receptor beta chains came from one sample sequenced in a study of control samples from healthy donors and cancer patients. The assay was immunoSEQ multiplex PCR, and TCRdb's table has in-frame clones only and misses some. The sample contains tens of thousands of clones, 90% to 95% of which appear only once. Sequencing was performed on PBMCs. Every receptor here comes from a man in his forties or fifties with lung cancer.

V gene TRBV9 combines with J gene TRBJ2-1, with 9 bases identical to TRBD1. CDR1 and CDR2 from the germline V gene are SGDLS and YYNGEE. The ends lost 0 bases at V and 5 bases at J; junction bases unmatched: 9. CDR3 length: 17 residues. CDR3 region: CASSVARQGVINNEQFF. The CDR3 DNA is TGTGCCAGCAGCGTAGCGAGACAGGGGGTTATCAACAATGAGCAGTTCTTC.

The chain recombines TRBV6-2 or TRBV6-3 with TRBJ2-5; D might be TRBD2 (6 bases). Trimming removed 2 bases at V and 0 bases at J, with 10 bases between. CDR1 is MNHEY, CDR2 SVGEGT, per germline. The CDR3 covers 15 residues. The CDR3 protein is CASSYGRGNQETQYF. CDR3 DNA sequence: TGTGCCAGCAGTTACGGGCGGGGCAACCAAGAGACCCAGTACTTC.

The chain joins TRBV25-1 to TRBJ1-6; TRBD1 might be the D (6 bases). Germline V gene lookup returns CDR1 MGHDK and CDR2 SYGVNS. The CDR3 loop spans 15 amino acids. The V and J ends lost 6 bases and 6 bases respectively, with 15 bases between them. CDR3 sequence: CASRGYMGANSPLHF. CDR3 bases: TGTGCCAGCAGGGGTTATATGGGGGCTAATTCACCCCTCCACTTT.

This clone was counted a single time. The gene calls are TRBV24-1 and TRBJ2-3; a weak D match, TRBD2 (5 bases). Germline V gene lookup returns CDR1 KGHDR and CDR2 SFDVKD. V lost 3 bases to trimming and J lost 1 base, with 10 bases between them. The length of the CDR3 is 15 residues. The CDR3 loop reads CATSDPVRGTDTQYF. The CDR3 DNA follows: TGTGCCACCAGTGATCCTGTGCGGGGCACAGATACGCAGTATTTT.

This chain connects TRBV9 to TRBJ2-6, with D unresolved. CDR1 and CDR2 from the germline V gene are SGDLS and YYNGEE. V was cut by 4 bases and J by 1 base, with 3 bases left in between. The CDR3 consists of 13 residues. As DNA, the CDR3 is TGTGCCAGCAGCATATCTGGGGCCAACGTCCTGACTTTC. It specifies CASSISGANVLTF.

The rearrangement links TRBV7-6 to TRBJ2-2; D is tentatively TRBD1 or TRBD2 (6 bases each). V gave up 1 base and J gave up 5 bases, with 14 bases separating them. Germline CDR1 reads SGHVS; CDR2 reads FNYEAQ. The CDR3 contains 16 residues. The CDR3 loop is CASSLVGGRETGELFF. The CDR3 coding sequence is TGTGCCAGCAGCTTAGTGGGGGGCCGAGAGACCGGGGAGCTGTTTTTT.

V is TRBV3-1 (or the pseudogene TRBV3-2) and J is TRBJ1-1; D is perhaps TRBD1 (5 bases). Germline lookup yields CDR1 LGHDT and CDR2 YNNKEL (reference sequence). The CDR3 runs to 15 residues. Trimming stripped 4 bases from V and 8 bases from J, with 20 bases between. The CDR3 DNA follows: TGTGCCAGCAGCCCGGACGTCTTTGGAGGGGACGAAGCTTTCTTT. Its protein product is CASSPDVFGGDEAFF.

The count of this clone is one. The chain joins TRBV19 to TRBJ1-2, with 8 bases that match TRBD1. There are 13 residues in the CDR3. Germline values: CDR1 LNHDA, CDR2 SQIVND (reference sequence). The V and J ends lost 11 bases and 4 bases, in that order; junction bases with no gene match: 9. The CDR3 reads CAVSGTGIYGYTF. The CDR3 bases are TGTGCCGTCTCCGGGACAGGCATCTATGGCTACACCTTC.

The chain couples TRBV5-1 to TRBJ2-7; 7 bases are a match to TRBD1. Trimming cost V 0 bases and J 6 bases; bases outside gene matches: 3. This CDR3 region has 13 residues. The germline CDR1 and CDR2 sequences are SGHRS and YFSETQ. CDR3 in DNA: TGCGCCAGCAGCTTGGGACAGGGTCTCGAGCAGTACTTC. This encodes CASSLGQGLEQYF.

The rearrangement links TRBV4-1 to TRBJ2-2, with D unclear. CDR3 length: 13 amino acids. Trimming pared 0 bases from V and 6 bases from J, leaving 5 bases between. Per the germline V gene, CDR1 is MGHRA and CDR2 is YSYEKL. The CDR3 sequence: CASSQDLSGELFF. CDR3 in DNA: TGCGCCAGCAGCCAAGATCTGTCCGGGGAGCTGTTTTTT.

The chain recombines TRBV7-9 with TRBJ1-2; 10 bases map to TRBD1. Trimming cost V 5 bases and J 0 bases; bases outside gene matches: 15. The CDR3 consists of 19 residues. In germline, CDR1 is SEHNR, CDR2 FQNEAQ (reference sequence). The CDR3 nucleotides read TGTGCCAGCAGCCCATGGACCGGGACAGGGGATTTAGCTAACTATGGCTACACCTTC. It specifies CASSPWTGTGDLANYGYTF.

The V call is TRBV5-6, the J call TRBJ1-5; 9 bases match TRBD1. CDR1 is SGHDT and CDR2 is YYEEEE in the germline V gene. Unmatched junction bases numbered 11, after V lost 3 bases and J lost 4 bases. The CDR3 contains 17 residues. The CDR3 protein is CASSSTPGQGINQPQHF. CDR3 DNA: TGTGCCAGCAGCTCAACCCCGGGACAGGGTATTAATCAGCCCCAGCATTTT. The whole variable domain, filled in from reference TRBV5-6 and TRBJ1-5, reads DAGVTQSPTHLIKTRGQQVTLRCSPKSGHDTVSWYQQALGQGPQFIFQYYEEEERQRGNFPDRFSGHQFPNYSSELNVNALLLGDSALYLCASSSTPGQGINQPQHFGDGTRLSIL.

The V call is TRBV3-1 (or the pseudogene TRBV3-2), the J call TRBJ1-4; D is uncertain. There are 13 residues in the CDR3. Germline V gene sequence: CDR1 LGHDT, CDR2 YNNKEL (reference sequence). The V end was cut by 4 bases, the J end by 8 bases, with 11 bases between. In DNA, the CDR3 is TGTGCCAGCAGCCGTGTGCGACGGGAAAAACTGTTTTTT. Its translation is CASSRVRREKLFF.

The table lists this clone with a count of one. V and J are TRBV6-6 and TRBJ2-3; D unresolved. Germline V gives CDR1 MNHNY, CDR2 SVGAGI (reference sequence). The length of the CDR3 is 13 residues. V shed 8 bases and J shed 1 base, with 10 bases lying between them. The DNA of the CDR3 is TGTGCCAGCGTCCGTGCCGGCACAGATACGCAGTATTTT. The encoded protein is CASVRAGTDTQYF.

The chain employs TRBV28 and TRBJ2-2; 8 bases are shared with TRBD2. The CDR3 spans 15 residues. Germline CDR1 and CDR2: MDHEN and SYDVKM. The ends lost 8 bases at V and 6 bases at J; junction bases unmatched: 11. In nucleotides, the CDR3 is TGTGCCAGCTCGCCCGGGGGGGGGCGCTCCGGGGAGCTGTTTTTT. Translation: CASSPGGGRSGELFF. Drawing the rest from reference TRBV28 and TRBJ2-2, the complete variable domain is DVKVTQSSRYLVKRTGEKVFLECVQDMDHENMFWYRQDPGLGLRLIYFSYDVKMKEKGDIPEGYSVSREKKERFSLILESASTNQTSMYLCASSPGGGRSGELFFGEGSRLTVL.

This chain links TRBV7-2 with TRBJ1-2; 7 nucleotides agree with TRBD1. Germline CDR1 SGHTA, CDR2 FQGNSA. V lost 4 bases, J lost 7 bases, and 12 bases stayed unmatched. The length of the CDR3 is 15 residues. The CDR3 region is CASSSPSLDRAGYTF. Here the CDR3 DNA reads TGTGCCAGCAGCTCGCCATCCTTAGACAGGGCTGGCTACACCTTC.

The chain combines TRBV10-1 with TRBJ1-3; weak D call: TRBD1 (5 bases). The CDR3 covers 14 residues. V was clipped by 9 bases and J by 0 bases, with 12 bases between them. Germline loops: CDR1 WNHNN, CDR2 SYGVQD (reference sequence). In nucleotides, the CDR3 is TGCGCCAGGAAGGGACGTGTCTCTGGAAACACCATATATTTT. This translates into CARKGRVSGNTIYF.

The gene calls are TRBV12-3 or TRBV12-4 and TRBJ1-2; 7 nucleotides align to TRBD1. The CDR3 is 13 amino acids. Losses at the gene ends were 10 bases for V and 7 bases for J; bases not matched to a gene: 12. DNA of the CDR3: TGTGCCACTAGTGAGTTAGGGGGCTCTGGCTACACCTTC. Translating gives CATSELGGSGYTF.

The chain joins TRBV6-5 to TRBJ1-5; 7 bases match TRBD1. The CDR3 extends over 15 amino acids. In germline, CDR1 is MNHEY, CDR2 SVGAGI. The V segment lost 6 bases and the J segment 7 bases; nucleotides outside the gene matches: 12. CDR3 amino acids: CASRRTGDPGQPQHF. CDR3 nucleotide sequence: TGTGCCAGCAGGCGAACAGGGGACCCTGGGCAGCCCCAGCATTTT.

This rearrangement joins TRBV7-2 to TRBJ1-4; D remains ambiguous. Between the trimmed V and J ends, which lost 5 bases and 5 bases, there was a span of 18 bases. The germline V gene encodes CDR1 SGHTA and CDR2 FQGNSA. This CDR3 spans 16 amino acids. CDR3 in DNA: TGTGCCAGCAGCGCCAAGGGAACAGACTACAATGAAAAACTGTTTTTT. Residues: CASSAKGTDYNEKLFF.

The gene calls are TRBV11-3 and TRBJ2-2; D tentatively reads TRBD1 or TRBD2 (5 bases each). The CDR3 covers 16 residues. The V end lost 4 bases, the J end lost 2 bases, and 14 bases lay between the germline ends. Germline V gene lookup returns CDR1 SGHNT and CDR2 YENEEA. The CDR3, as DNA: TGTGCCAGCAGCTGGTCCGGGACGGCAAACACCGGGGAGCTGTTTTTT. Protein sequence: CASSWSGTANTGELFF.

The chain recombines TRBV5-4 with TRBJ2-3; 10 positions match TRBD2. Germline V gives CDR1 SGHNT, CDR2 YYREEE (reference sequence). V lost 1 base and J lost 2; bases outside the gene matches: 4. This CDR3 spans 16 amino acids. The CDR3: CASSLRLAGATDTQYF. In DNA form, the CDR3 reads TGTGCCAGCAGCTTGAGGCTAGCGGGGGCCACAGATACGCAGTATTTT.

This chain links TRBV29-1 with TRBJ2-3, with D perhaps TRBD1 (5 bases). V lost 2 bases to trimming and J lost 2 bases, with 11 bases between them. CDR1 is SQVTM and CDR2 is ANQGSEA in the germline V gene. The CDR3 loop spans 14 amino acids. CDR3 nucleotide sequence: TGCAGCGTTGAACGACGCAGGGCCACAGATACGCAGTATTTT. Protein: CSVERRRATDTQYF.

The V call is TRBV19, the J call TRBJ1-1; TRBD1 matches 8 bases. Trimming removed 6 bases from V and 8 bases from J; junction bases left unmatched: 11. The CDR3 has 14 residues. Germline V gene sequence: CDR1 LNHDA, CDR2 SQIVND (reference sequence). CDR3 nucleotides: TGTGCCAGTAGCGGCACTGGGACAGGAAGGGAAGCTTTCTTT. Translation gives CASSGTGTGREAFF. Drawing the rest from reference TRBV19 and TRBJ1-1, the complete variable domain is DGGITQSPKYLFRKEGQNVTLSCEQNLNHDAMYWYRQDPGQGLRLIYYSQIVNDFQKGDIAEGYSVSREKKESFPLTVTSAQKNPTAFYLCASSGTGTGREAFFGQGTRLTVV.

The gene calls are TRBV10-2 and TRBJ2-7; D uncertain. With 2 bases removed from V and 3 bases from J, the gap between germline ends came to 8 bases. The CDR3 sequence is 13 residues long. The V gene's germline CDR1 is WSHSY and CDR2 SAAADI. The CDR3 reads CASSEDTYYEQYF. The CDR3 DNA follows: TGCGCCAGCAGTGAGGACACTTACTACGAGCAGTACTTC.

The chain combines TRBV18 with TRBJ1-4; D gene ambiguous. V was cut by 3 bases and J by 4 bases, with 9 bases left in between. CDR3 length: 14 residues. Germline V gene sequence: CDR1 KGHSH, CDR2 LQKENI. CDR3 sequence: CASSPQLSNEKLFF. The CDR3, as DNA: TGTGCCAGCTCACCCCAACTTAGTAATGAAAAACTGTTTTTT.